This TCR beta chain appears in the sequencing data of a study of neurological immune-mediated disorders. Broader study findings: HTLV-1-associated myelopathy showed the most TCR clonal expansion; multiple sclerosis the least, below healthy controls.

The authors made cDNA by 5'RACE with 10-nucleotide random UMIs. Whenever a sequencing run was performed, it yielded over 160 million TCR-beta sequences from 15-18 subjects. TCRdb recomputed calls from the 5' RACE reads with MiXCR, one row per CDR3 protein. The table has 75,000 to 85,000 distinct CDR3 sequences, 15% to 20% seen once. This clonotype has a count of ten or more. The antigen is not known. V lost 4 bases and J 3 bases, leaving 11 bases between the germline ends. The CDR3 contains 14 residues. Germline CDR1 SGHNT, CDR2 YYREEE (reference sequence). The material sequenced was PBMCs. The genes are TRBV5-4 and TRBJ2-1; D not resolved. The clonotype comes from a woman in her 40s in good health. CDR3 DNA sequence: TGTGCCAGCAGCCAAAAAACGTACTACAATGAGCAGTTCTTC. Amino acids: CASSQKTYYNEQFF.